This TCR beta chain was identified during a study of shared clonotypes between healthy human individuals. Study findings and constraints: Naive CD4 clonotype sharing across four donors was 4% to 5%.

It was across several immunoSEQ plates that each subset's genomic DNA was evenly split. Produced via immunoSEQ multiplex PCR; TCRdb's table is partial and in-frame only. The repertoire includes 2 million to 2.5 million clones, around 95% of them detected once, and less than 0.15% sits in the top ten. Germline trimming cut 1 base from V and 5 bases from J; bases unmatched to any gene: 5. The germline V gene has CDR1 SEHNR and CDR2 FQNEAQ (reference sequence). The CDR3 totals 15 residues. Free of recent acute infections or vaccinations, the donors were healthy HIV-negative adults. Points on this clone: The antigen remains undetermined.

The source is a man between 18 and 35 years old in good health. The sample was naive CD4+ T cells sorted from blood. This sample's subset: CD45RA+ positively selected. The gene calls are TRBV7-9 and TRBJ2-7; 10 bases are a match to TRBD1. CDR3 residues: CASSLGGQGQDEQYF. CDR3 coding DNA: TGTGCCAGCAGCTTAGGGGGACAGGGGCAGGACGAGCAGTACTTC. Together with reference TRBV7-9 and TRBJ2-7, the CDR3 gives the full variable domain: DTGVSQNPRHKITKRGQNVTFRCDPISEHNRLYWYRQTLGQGPEFLTYFQNEAQLEKSRLLSDRFSAERPKGSFSTLEIQRTEQGDSAMYLCASSLGGQGQDEQYFGPGTRLTVT.